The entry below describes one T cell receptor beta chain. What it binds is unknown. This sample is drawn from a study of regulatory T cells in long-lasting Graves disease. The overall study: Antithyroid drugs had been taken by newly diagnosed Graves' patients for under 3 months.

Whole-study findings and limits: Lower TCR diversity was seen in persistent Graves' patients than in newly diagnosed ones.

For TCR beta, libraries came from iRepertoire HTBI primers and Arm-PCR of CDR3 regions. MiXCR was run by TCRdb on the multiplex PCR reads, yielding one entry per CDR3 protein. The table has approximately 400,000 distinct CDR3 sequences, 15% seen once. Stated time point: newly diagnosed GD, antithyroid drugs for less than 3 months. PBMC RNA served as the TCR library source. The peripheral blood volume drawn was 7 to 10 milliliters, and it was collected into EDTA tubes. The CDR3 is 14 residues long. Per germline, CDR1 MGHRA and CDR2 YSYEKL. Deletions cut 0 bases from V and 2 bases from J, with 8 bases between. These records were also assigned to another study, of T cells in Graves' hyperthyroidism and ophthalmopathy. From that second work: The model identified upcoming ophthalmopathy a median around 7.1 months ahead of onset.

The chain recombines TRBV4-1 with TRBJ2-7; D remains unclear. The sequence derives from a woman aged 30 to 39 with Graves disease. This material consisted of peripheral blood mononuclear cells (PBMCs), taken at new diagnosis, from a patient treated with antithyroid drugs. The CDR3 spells CASSQEASTYEQYF. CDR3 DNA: TGCGCCAGCAGCCAAGAGGCCAGCACCTACGAGCAGTACTTC.